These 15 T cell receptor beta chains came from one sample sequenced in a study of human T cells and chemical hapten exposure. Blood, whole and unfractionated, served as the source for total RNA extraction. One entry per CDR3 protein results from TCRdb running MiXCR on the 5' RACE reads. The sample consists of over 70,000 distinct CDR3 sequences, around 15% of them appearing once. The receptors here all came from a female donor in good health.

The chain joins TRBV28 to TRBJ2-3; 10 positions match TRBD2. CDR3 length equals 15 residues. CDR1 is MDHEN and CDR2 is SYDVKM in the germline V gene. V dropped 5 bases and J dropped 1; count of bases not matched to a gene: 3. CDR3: CASSVTSGRTDTQYF. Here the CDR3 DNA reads TGTGCCAGCAGTGTGACTAGCGGGCGCACAGATACGCAGTATTTT.

The CDR3 DNA reads as TGTGCCAGCAGTTTATCCCGACAGGGCAAAGCTTTCTTT. It codes for CASSLSRQGKAFF. This sequence joins TRBV27 and TRBJ1-1, with 7 positions matching TRBD1. Unmatched junction bases numbered 4, after V lost 0 bases and J lost 9 bases. Looked up from germline, CDR1 is MNHEY and CDR2 is SMNVEV (reference sequence). CDR3 length: 13 residues.

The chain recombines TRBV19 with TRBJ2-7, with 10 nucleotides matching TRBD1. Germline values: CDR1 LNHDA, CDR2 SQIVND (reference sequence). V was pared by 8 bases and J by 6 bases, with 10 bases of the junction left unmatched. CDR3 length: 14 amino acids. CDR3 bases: TGTGCCAGTGGCCCGGGACAGGGGACGCCCGAGCAGTACTTC. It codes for CASGPGQGTPEQYF.

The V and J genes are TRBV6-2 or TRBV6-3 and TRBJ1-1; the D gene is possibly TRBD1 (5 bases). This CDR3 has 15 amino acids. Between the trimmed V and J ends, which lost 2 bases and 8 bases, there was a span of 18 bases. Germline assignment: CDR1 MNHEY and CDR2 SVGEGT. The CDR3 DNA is TGTGCCAGCAGTTACCAGCTCCGCAATAGGGGAGAAGCTTTCTTT. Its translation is CASSYQLRNRGEAFF.

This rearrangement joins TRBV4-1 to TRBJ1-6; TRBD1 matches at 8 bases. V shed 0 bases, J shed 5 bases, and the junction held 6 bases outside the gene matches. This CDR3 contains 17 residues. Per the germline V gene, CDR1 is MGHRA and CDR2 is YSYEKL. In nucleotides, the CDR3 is TGCGCCAGCAGCCAAGATTCACAGGGGGGCAATAATTCACCCCTCCACTTT. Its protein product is CASSQDSQGGNNSPLHF.

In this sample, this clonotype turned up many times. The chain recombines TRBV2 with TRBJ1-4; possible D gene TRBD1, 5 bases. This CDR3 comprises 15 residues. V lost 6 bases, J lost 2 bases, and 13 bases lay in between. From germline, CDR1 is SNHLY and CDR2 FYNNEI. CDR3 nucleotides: TGTGCCAGCAGGGCGATCGGGGGGACTAATGAAAAACTGTTTTTT. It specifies CASRAIGGTNEKLFF.

The CDR3 DNA follows: TGCAGTGCTAAAGGGACATTGAGCTCCTACGAGCAGTACTTC. The encoded protein is CSAKGTLSSYEQYF. V usage is TRBV20-1 and J usage is TRBJ2-7, with a possible D match to TRBD1 (6 bases). Germline CDR1 is DFQATT and CDR2 is SNEGSKA (reference sequence). The CDR3 contains 14 residues. V was trimmed by 4 bases and J by 0 bases, leaving 13 bases between them.

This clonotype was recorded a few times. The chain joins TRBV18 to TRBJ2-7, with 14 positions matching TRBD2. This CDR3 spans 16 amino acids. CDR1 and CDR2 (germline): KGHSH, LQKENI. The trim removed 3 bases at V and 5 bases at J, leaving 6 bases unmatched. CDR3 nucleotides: TGTGCCAGCTCACCTGGGACTAGCGGGAGTTTCCACGAGCAGTACTTC. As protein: CASSPGTSGSFHEQYF. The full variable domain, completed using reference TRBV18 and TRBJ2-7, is NAGVMQNPRHLVRRRGQEARLRCSPMKGHSHVYWYRQLPEEGLKFMVYLQKENIIDESGMPKERFSAEFPKEGPSILRIQQVVRGDSAAYFCASSPGTSGSFHEQYFGPGTRLTVT.

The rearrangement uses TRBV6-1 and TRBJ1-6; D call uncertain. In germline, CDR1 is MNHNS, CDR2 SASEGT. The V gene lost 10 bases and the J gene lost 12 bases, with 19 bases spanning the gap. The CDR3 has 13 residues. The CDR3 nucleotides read TGTGCCACCATTGGACTGCATGGTCTACCCCTCCACTTT. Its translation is CATIGLHGLPLHF.

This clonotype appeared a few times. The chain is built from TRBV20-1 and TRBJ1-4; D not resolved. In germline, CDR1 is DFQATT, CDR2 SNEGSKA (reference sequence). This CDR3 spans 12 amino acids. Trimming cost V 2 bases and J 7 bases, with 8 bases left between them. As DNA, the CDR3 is TGCAGTGCTAGAATGGGGAGTGAAAAACTGTTTTTT. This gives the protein CSARMGSEKLFF.

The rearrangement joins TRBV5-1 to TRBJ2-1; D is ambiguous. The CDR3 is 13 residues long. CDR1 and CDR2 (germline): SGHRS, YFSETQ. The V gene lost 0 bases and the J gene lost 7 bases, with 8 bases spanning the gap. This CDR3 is CASSLESSNEQFF. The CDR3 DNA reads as TGCGCCAGCAGCTTGGAGTCGTCGAATGAGCAGTTCTTC.

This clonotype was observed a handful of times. The CDR3 DNA reads as TGTGCCAACCGGGGACAGGGGGAAGGCTACACCTTC. Protein product: CANRGQGEGYTF. This chain connects TRBV28 to TRBJ1-2, with TRBD1 matching over 11 bases. J was trimmed by 8 bases and V by 10 bases; bases with no gene match: 6. CDR3 length: 12 residues. From germline, CDR1 is MDHEN and CDR2 SYDVKM.

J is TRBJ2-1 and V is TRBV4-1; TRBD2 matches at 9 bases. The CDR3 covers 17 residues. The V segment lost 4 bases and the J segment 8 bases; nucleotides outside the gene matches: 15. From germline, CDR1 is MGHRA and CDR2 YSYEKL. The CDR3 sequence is CASSLSFSSGNFDEQFF. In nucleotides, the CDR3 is TGCGCCAGCAGCCTATCTTTTTCTAGCGGGAATTTCGATGAGCAGTTCTTC.

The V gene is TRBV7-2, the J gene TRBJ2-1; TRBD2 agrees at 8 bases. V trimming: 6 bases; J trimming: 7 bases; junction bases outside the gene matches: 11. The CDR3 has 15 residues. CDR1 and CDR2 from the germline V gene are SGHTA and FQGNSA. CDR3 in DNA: TGTGCCAGCAGGATAGGTTCGGGAGGGAATAATGAGCAGTTCTTC. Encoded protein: CASRIGSGGNNEQFF.

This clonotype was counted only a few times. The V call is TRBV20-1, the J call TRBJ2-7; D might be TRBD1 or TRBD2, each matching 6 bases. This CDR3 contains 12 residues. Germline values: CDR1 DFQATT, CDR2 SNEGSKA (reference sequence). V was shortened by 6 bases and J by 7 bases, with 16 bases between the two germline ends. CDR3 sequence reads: CSARGGAGEQYF. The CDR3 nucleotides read TGCAGTGCCAGGGGCGGGGCGGGGGAGCAGTACTTC.